This entry features one T cell receptor (beta chain) sequence. These data originate in a study of control samples from healthy donors and cancer patients. Germline V gene data show CDR1 as MDHEN and CDR2 as SYDVKM. The CDR3 is made up of 13 amino acids. V dropped 5 bases and J dropped 8; count of bases not matched to a gene: 8. The assay was immunoSEQ multiplex PCR, and TCRdb's table has in-frame clones only and misses some. The sample consists of tens of thousands of clones, about 80% of them appearing once. The chain uses TRBV28 and TRBJ1-2; 7 nucleotides align to TRBD1. This sequence was found in a man between 45 and 60 years old in good health. The specimen sequenced was blood. The CDR3 protein is CASSRPTGPGYTF. In DNA, the CDR3 is TGTGCCAGCAGTCGACCGACAGGGCCAGGCTACACCTTC.